What follows describes a single T cell receptor beta chain. The data were obtained in a study of blood T cell repertoires in COVID-19. Study context: Sources were T cells, B-cell-depleted T cells, or PBMCs; the material itself was cDNA or gDNA.

The Seattle patients joined while their infection was active and were tracked longitudinally afterward. The germline CDR1 and CDR2 sequences are SNHLY and FYNNEI. The CDR3 length is 20 residues. Trimming at V came to 4 bases and at J to 3 bases, leaving 19 bases not matched to a gene. Authors' methods: Counts of nucleated cells, estimated from reference gene primer amplification, were obtained. TCRdb's copy holds only in-frame clones and misses some; the assay was immunoSEQ multiplex PCR. For V, J and clone size, that table is used; D and trimming come from the DNA. The table records around 470,000 clones, roughly 89% of them present only once.

Sequencing was carried out using peripheral blood. The chain combines TRBV2 with TRBJ1-1; TRBD1 agrees at 11 bases. This TCR was sampled from a man aged 18 to 29 with COVID-19, enrolled during active disease. The CDR3: CASSVGTGGHFYRTDTEAFF. The CDR3 coding sequence is TGTGCCAGCAGTGTGGGGACAGGGGGACACTTCTACCGAACGGACACTGAAGCTTTCTTT. Filled out from reference TRBV2 and TRBJ1-1, the complete variable domain reads EPEVTQTPSHQVTQMGQEVILRCVPISNHLYFYWYRQILGQKVEFLVSFYNNEISEKSEIFDDQFSVERPDGSNFTLKIRSTKLEDSAMYFCASSVGTGGHFYRTDTEAFFGQGTRLTVV.